This T cell receptor (beta chain) was documented in a study of T cells in Graves' hyperthyroidism and ophthalmopathy. Whole-study results and caveats: It was a median approximately 6 months before onset that the model predicted ophthalmopathy. Blood also showed most of the thyroid clonotypes that were expanded above 0.001.

Thyroid ultrasound, orbital computed tomography, clinical symptoms, and serum thyroxine and TRAb underpinned diagnoses. Source material for PBMCs was over 8 ml fresh peripheral blood. V was shortened by 2 bases and J by 7 bases, with 14 bases between the two germline ends. CDR3 length: 14 residues. Germline values: CDR1 SGHTA, CDR2 FQGNSA. RNA transcripts yielded amplified TCR beta CDR3 regions. The HTBI primer set was used in a first-round RT-PCR of the TCR CDR3. TCRdb reprocessed the multiplex PCR reads via MiXCR and lists one record per CDR3 protein. The table has 50,000 to 75,000 distinct CDR3 sequences, about 50% seen once. Note on this clonotype: Its antigen is not identified.

Sequencing used blood. This receptor was obtained from a woman aged 30 to 39 with Graves' ophthalmopathy. The chain uses TRBV7-2 and TRBJ1-2; the D is unclear. CDR3 sequence reads: CASSLNQPGSGYTF. In DNA, the CDR3 is TGTGCCAGCAGCTTAAACCAACCTGGCTCTGGCTACACCTTC.